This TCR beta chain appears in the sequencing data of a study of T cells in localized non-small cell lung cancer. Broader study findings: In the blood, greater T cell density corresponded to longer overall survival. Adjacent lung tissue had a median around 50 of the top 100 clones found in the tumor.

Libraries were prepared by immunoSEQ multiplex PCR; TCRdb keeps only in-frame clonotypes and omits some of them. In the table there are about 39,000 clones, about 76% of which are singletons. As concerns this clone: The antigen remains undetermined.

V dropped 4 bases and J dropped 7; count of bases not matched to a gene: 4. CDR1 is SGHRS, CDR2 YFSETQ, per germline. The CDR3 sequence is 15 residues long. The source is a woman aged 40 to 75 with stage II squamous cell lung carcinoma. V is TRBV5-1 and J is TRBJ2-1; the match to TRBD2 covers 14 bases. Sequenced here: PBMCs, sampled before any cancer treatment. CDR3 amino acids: CASSDRLAGGNEQFF. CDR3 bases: TGCGCCAGCAGCGACCGACTAGCGGGAGGGAATGAGCAGTTCTTC.